This TCR beta chain was documented in a study of neurological immune-mediated disorders (dated by TCRdb to the late 2010s). The study in broad terms: The study compared peripheral blood TCR-beta repertoires of HTLV-I-associated myelopathy (HAM/TSP) patients, multiple sclerosis patients and healthy controls using UMI-based sequencing. Alongside PBMC samples, the set of some 98 TCR-beta libraries contained longitudinal samples, technical triplicates, and paired CD4+ and CD8+ T-cell subsets that had been sorted. The cohort included about 66 subjects: roughly 15 with HAM/TSP, some 35 with multiple sclerosis, and around 20 healthy controls.

To synthesize cDNA, template-switch 5'RACE was performed with a primer carrying a 10-nucleotide random unique molecular identifier so that each TCR transcript was tagged. Every sequencing run yielded over 190 million TCR-beta sequences covering 15-18 subjects. The RNeasy kit was used for extraction of total RNA. Using the KAPA Real-time Library Amplification kit, TCR-beta VDJ regions were amplified with primers for the TCR constant region and the 5'RACE anchor. Sample indexes and Illumina adaptors were added in a first PCR, and a second PCR then increased library yield. After purification with Ampure beads, the TCR product of roughly 650 bp was size-selected on a 2% E-gel SizeSelection system. Library quality was checked on a Bioanalyzer, concentration was measured with Qubit, and libraries were quantified with the Kapa Library Quantification kit before pooling. An Illumina HiSeq 2500 sequenced the libraries paired-end 2 x 150 bp. To increase sequence diversity, roughly 25-31% phiX was spiked into each library pool. Per the authors' processing: The quality-filtered reads were processed with the UMI-based MiGEC pipeline, whose error correction step removed more than 80% of the raw TCR sequences. IMGT germline references were used for alignment of VDJ genes, and clonotypes were defined by a unique CDR3 amino acid sequence together with V-J genes. VDJtools evaluated clonal expansion, Shannon diversity and CDR3 relatedness (CalcPairwiseDistances, ClusterSamples); CLCbio workbench built phylogenetic trees. Expanded clones were defined as having at least 8 unique UMIs, based on coefficient-of-variation modelling across technical triplicates. The raw public reads went through TCRdb reprocessing: fastp at Q25, MiXCR clone calling, in-frame beta chains kept. Records with the same CDR3 protein are collapsed into one entry carrying the most frequent genes and DNA. TCRdb's processing, not the authors' own work, is the source of the V and J calls. The sample includes over 11,000 distinct CDR3 sequences, with more than 6% observed a single time. The top ten hold approximately 25% of the sample.

Points the paper makes about the study in general: TCR clonal expansion was highest in HAM/TSP patients and lowest in MS patients, with MS patients falling below even healthy controls. Across subjects, expanded clones never shared an identical CDR3 amino acid sequence, which suggests that the TCR-beta repertoires in every group were private.

The healthy controls were volunteers from blood banks in Maryland, USA. For the sorted-subset TCR libraries, the starting material was 850,000 to 1,000,000 sorted CD4+ or CD8+ T cells. Peripheral blood underwent Ficoll-Hypaque density gradient centrifugation to isolate PBMCs, which were then cryopreserved in liquid nitrogen. The study also sequenced paired sorted CD4+ and CD8+ subsets from healthy controls, HAM/TSP patients and MS patients. V is cut by 3 bases and J by 5 bases, and the space between the germline ends is 5 bases. The CDR3 runs 11 amino acids, cysteine and phenylalanine included. Only the CDR3 DNA stays, 33 bases, in frame from base 1. Via the germline V gene, CDR1 is SGDLS and CDR2 YYNGEE. This clonotype was counted at least ten times. What antigen it recognizes has not been identified. Per-base qualities were not stored, and no clone one base away is much larger.

This clonotype was sampled from a woman in her thirties or forties in good health. Sequenced material: CD8+ T cells from blood. The rearrangement combines TRBV9 with TRBJ1-2, with no confidently assigned D gene. The CDR3 here reads CASSAHYGYTF. The DNA reads as follows: TGTGCCAGCAGCGCCCATTATGGCTACACCTTC.